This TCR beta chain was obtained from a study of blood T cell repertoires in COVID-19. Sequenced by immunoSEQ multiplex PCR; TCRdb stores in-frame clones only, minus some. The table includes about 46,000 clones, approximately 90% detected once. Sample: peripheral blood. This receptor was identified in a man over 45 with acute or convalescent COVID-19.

CDR3 amino acids: CASSIGSGLRYQPQHF. The CDR3 DNA reads TGTGCCAGTAGTATAGGGTCAGGGCTCAGGTATCAGCCCCAGCATTTT. The J gene is TRBJ1-5, the V gene TRBV19; maybe TRBD1 (5 bases). Germline CDR1 reads LNHDA; CDR2 reads SQIVND (reference sequence). The V gene lost 1 base and the J gene lost 5 bases, with 15 bases spanning the gap. There are 16 residues in the CDR3.